Below, 30 T cell receptor beta chains from the same sample are listed, as sequenced in a study of brain T cells in children with intractable seizures. Sequencing was performed with immunoSEQ multiplex PCR; in TCRdb, only in-frame clones are kept and a portion is missing. The table shows hundreds of thousands of clones, with over 90% occurring only once. Time point noted: blood from clinic visit 5 months post-surgery; TSC patient then seizure free. Sequenced material: peripheral blood, taken less than 6 months after surgery. Receptor source: a boy under two years old with tuberous sclerosis and intractable seizures.

The V and J genes are TRBV3-1 (or the pseudogene TRBV3-2) and TRBJ2-5; D gene unclear. This CDR3 spans 15 amino acids. The germline V gene has CDR1 LGHDT and CDR2 YNNKEL (reference sequence). Trimming pared 4 bases from V and 2 bases from J, leaving 14 bases between. CDR3 bases: TGTGCCAGCAGCCCCCAGGTGGCCCCTCAAGAGACCCAGTACTTC. Protein product: CASSPQVAPQETQYF.

The CDR3 sequence: CASSYDRVPEQYF. The CDR3 DNA sequence: TGTGCCAGCAGTTACGACAGGGTACCCGAGCAGTACTTC. The rearrangement uses TRBV6-2 or TRBV6-3 and TRBJ2-7, with 7 bases that match TRBD1. The length of the CDR3 is 13 residues. Germline V gene data show CDR1 as MNHEY and CDR2 as SVGEGT. V shed 2 bases and J 6 bases; nucleotides not matched to a gene: 4.

The V gene is TRBV28, the J gene TRBJ1-1; D is perhaps TRBD1 (6 bases). The CDR3 is made up of 13 amino acids. Trimming left V 6 bases short and J 3 bases short, with 11 bases between. In germline, CDR1 is MDHEN, CDR2 SYDVKM. This CDR3 reads CASSRGGYTEAFF. The CDR3 region has the DNA TGTGCCAGCAGCAGGGGAGGATACACTGAAGCTTTCTTT.

V usage is TRBV27 and J usage is TRBJ2-7; the match to TRBD1 covers 7 bases. J was trimmed by 3 bases and V by 1 base; bases with no gene match: 3. The germline V gene encodes CDR1 MNHEY and CDR2 SMNVEV (reference sequence). The CDR3 totals 14 residues. The CDR3 DNA follows: TGTGCCAGCAGTTTATACCAGGGGGTCTACGAGCAGTACTTC. Translated, it gives CASSLYQGVYEQYF.

The chain carries TRBV7-8 and TRBJ2-2; D uncertain. V was trimmed by 2 bases and J by 4 bases, leaving 11 bases between them. This CDR3 comprises 15 residues. CDR1 and CDR2 (germline): SGHVS, FQNEAQ. DNA for the CDR3: TGTGCCAGCAGCTTACTGACTGCTAGCACCGGGGAGCTGTTTTTT. It codes for CASSLLTASTGELFF.

V gene TRBV30 combines with J gene TRBJ2-7; D is possibly TRBD1 or TRBD2 (7 bases each). The CDR3 loop spans 13 amino acids. Looked up from germline, CDR1 is GTSNPN and CDR2 is SVGIG (reference sequence). Trimming pared 8 bases from V and 3 bases from J, leaving 17 bases between. The chain's CDR3 is CAQGGLRVYEQYF. CDR3 in DNA: TGTGCCCAGGGGGGACTAAGGGTCTACGAGCAGTACTTC.

This CDR3 is CASSVTVVDSPLHF. Written as DNA, the CDR3 is TGTGCCAGCAGTGTGACGGTCGTGGATTCACCCCTCCACTTT. The chain uses TRBV2 and TRBJ1-6; D remains ambiguous. V shed 4 bases and J shed 8 bases, with 12 bases lying between them. The CDR3 has 14 residues. Per the germline V gene, CDR1 is SNHLY and CDR2 is FYNNEI.

The chain uses TRBV14 and TRBJ2-1; D remains ambiguous. The CDR3 sequence is 15 residues long. Germline V CDR1 and CDR2: SGHDN, FVKESK. V was trimmed by 1 base and J by 8 bases, leaving 15 bases between them. This chain's CDR3 is CASSQGLFLGDEQFF. In nucleotides, the CDR3 is TGTGCCAGCAGCCAAGGCCTCTTCCTAGGCGATGAGCAGTTCTTC.

This clone was detected once. In nucleotides, the CDR3 is TGTGCCAGCAGAAGCTCTGGGGCCAACGTCCTGACTTTC. Protein: CASRSSGANVLTF. The chain has TRBV6-5 and TRBJ2-6; D is uncertain. The CDR3 sequence is 13 residues long. Germline V gene sequence: CDR1 MNHEY, CDR2 SVGAGI. The germline V and J ends were trimmed by 6 bases and 0 bases, with 3 bases remaining between them.

The chain carries TRBV6-4 and TRBJ2-1, with TRBD2 as a possible D gene (6 bases). The CDR3 loop spans 15 amino acids. Trimming removed 5 bases from V and 3 bases from J, with 14 bases in between. Germline V CDR1 and CDR2: MRHNA, SNTAGT. DNA of the CDR3: TGTGCCAGCAGTCTCAGCGGAGGGTTCTACAATGAGCAGTTCTTC. It is translated as CASSLSGGFYNEQFF.

This clone was counted between two and nine times. The rearrangement links TRBV19 to TRBJ1-6, with D hard to call. Germline CDR1 LNHDA, CDR2 SQIVND (reference sequence). The CDR3 length is 15 residues. Between the trimmed V and J ends, which lost 0 bases and 7 bases, there was a span of 10 bases. CDR3 nucleotide sequence: TGTGCCAGTAGTATAGATCATAAGAGCAATTCACCCCTCCACTTT. Translating it yields CASSIDHKSNSPLHF.

J is TRBJ2-1 and V is TRBV30; a possible D gene is TRBD2 (5 bases). The germline V gene encodes CDR1 GTSNPN and CDR2 SVGIG (reference sequence). The length of the CDR3 is 14 residues. The V and J ends lost 5 bases and 1 base respectively, with 12 bases between them. The CDR3 coding sequence is TGTGCCTGGGCGAGGAGGTTTTCCTACAATGAGCAGTTCTTC. Amino acid sequence: CAWARRFSYNEQFF.

The chain couples TRBV5-1 to TRBJ2-7; possibly TRBD2 for D (5 bases). In germline, CDR1 is SGHRS, CDR2 YFSETQ. The germline V and J ends were trimmed by 0 bases and 6 bases, with 10 bases remaining between them. CDR3 length: 13 amino acids. CDR3: CASSLDTGGEQYF. The CDR3 DNA reads as TGCGCCAGCAGCTTGGACACCGGAGGCGAGCAGTACTTC. Full variable domain (remainder filled in from reference TRBV5-1 and TRBJ2-7): KAGVTQTPRYLIKTRGQQVTLSCSPISGHRSVSWYQQTPGQGLQFLFEYFSETQRNKGNFPGRFSGRQFSNSRSEMNVSTLELGDSALYLCASSLDTGGEQYFGPGTRLTVT.

This chain links TRBV7-9 with TRBJ2-1; 13 nucleotides line up with TRBD2. Germline values: CDR1 SEHNR, CDR2 FQNEAQ (reference sequence). V dropped 7 bases and J dropped 2; count of bases not matched to a gene: 17. The CDR3 consists of 20 residues. In DNA form, the CDR3 reads TGTGCCAGCATCAGACGGGCTGCCGGGACTAGCGGGATTCCCTACAATGAGCAGTTCTTC. As protein: CASIRRAAGTSGIPYNEQFF.

CDR3 nucleotide sequence: TGTGCCAGCAGCTTGGCGGGGGACTATGGCTACACCTTC. Its protein is CASSLAGDYGYTF. The gene calls are TRBV5-6 and TRBJ1-2, with D perhaps matching TRBD1 (5 bases). This CDR3 is 13 amino acids long. The ends were cut back, 0 bases at V and 3 bases at J, with 6 bases in the middle. The germline CDR1 and CDR2 sequences are SGHDT and YYEEEE.

The gene calls are TRBV6-5 and TRBJ2-5; D is undetermined. Germline assignment: CDR1 MNHEY and CDR2 SVGAGI. Trimming pared 3 bases from V and 1 base from J, leaving 9 bases between. The CDR3 has 14 residues. As DNA, the CDR3 is TGTGCCAGCAGTTATCCGCCAGGCCAAGAGACCCAGTACTTC. Its protein product is CASSYPPGQETQYF.

The chain employs TRBV7-9 and TRBJ1-2; TRBD1 matches 8 bases. The germline V gene has CDR1 SEHNR and CDR2 FQNEAQ (reference sequence). This CDR3 spans 14 amino acids. Losses at the gene ends were 5 bases for V and 3 bases for J; bases not matched to a gene: 5. The CDR3 region is CASSDPGQDYGYTF. DNA for the CDR3: TGTGCCAGCAGCGACCCGGGACAGGACTATGGCTACACCTTC.

The rearrangement joins TRBV28 to TRBJ2-1, with D perhaps matching TRBD1 (5 bases). Germline V gene data show CDR1 as MDHEN and CDR2 as SYDVKM. V gave up 2 bases and J gave up 7 bases, with 18 bases separating them. This CDR3 comprises 16 residues. The CDR3 spells CASSLSWAESGNEQFF. The DNA of the CDR3 is TGTGCCAGCAGTTTAAGTTGGGCGGAGTCAGGGAATGAGCAGTTCTTC.

V and J are TRBV5-1 and TRBJ2-3, with TRBD2 as a possible D gene (5 bases). This CDR3 has 14 amino acids. CDR1 is SGHRS, CDR2 YFSETQ, per germline. V was trimmed by 5 bases and J by 1 base, leaving 11 bases between them. The CDR3 DNA follows: TGCGCCAGCAGGCCGGGGAGAGGCACAGATACGCAGTATTTT. It codes for CASRPGRGTDTQYF.

The V gene is TRBV7-6, the J gene TRBJ1-2, with 8 bases aligning to TRBD1. The CDR3 spans 13 residues. V lost 5 bases and J lost 8; bases outside the gene matches: 7. Germline-derived CDR1 and CDR2 are SGHVS and FNYEAQ. The CDR3, as DNA: TGTGCCAGCAGCCTGCGGACAGGGAGAGGCTACACCTTC. Its translation: CASSLRTGRGYTF. The complete variable domain, with remaining parts taken from reference TRBV7-6 and TRBJ1-2, reads GAGVSQSPRYKVTKRGQDVALRCDPISGHVSLYWYRQALGQGPEFLTYFNYEAQQDKSGLPNDRFSAERPEGSISTLTIQRTEQRDSAMYRCASSLRTGRGYTFGSGTRLTVV.

This chain links TRBV2 with TRBJ2-2; D uncertain. The CDR3 has 13 residues. The germline gives CDR1 SNHLY, CDR2 FYNNEI. Trimming took 7 bases from V and 4 from J, leaving 10 bases between them. This CDR3 reads CASKAGFTGELFF. CDR3 DNA sequence: TGTGCCAGCAAGGCCGGATTCACCGGGGAGCTGTTTTTT. Together with reference TRBV2 and TRBJ2-2, the CDR3 gives the full variable domain: EPEVTQTPSHQVTQMGQEVILRCVPISNHLYFYWYRQILGQKVEFLVSFYNNEISEKSEIFDDQFSVERPDGSNFTLKIRSTKLEDSAMYFCASKAGFTGELFFGEGSRLTVL.

The CDR3 sequence: CASSRAGANGANVLTF. CDR3 bases: TGTGCCAGCAGCCGAGCGGGGGCGAACGGGGCCAACGTCCTGACTTTC. The chain uses TRBV14 and TRBJ2-6, with 8 bases matching TRBD2. J lost 4 bases, V lost 4 bases, and 6 bases had no gene match. The CDR3 spans 16 residues. Germline V lookup: CDR1 SGHDN, CDR2 FVKESK.

The chain has TRBV27 and TRBJ2-7; TRBD1 matches at 7 bases. This CDR3 contains 16 residues. CDR1 and CDR2 from the germline V gene are MNHEY and SMNVEV (reference sequence). V trimming: 4 bases; J trimming: 3 bases; junction bases outside the gene matches: 12. The CDR3 bases are TGTGCCAGCAGTTCCCGCCGGGACAGAATTTTCTACGAGCAGTACTTC. Protein product: CASSSRRDRIFYEQYF.

The genes are TRBV5-1 and TRBJ1-1; the match to TRBD1 covers 9 bases. The CDR3 runs 13 residues. The trim removed 3 bases at V and 5 bases at J, leaving 2 bases unmatched. Germline V CDR1 and CDR2: SGHRS, YFSETQ. DNA of the CDR3: TGCGCCAGCAGCTCAGGACAGGGGACTGAAGCTTTCTTT. This codes for CASSSGQGTEAFF.

The chain couples TRBV19 to TRBJ2-1, with D perhaps TRBD1 or TRBD2 (6 bases each). Germline lookup yields CDR1 LNHDA and CDR2 SQIVND (reference sequence). The CDR3 is 12 amino acids. V lost 10 bases, J lost 10 bases, and 17 bases lay in between. This CDR3 reads CATTYGGEEQFF. Here the CDR3 DNA reads TGTGCCACCACGTACGGGGGCGAGGAGCAGTTCTTC.

This clone has only one observation. The V gene is TRBV25-1, the J gene TRBJ1-2; D call uncertain. Trimming shortened V by 4 bases and J by 5 bases, and 8 bases separated the two germline ends. The germline gives CDR1 MGHDK, CDR2 SYGVNS. The CDR3 is 12 residues long. CDR3 DNA: TGTGCCAGCAGTGCTGGCATTTATGGCTACACCTTC. This codes for CASSAGIYGYTF.

The J gene is TRBJ1-4, the V gene TRBV6-6; D unresolved. The germline V gene encodes CDR1 MNHNY and CDR2 SVGAGI (reference sequence). V lost 10 bases and J 12 bases, leaving 12 bases between the germline ends. The CDR3 sequence is 10 residues long. CDR3 sequence reads: CATPTGELFF. The CDR3, as DNA: TGTGCCACTCCGACCGGGGAACTGTTTTTT.

This chain uses TRBV19 with TRBJ2-3, with D perhaps assigned TRBD1 or TRBD2 (6 bases each). The CDR3 extends over 16 amino acids. CDR1 and CDR2 from the germline V gene are LNHDA and SQIVND (reference sequence). V was cut by 3 bases and J by 6 bases, with 19 bases left in between. CDR3 nucleotides: TGTGCCAGTAGTATTGGAGGGGGGCTTCTGAGGGATACGCAGTATTTT. Its translation is CASSIGGGLLRDTQYF.

This chain connects TRBV5-1 to TRBJ2-7, with D perhaps matching TRBD1 (6 bases). The CDR3 runs to 12 residues. V was clipped by 4 bases and J by 3 bases, with 8 bases between them. CDR1 is SGHRS and CDR2 is YFSETQ in the germline V gene. CDR3 region: CASSPGDYEQYF. CDR3 nucleotide sequence: TGCGCCAGCAGCCCAGGGGACTACGAGCAGTACTTC.

This clone was detected only once. This chain uses TRBV9 with TRBJ2-5; possible D gene TRBD1, 5 bases. V gave up 1 base and J gave up 5 bases, with 9 bases separating them. The CDR3 covers 13 residues. In germline, CDR1 is SGDLS, CDR2 YYNGEE. This CDR3 is CASSVQGWETQYF. The CDR3 nucleotides are TGTGCCAGCAGCGTACAGGGATGGGAGACCCAGTACTTC.